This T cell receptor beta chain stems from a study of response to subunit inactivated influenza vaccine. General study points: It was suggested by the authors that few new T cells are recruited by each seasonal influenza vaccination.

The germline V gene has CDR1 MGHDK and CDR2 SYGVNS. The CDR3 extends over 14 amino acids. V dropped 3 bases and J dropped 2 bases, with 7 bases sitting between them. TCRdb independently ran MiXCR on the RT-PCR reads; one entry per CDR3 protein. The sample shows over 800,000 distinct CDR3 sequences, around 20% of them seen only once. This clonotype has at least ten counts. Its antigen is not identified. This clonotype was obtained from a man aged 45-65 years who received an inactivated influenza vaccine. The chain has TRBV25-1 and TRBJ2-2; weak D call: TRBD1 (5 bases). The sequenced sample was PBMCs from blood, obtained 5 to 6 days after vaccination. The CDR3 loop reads CASSETANTGELFF. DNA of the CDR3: TGTGCCAGCAGTGAGACAGCTAACACCGGGGAGCTGTTTTTT.